This T cell receptor beta chain stems from a study of a mutant IDH1 vaccine in newly diagnosed glioma. As for the study in general: Vaccines began 4-6 weeks after radiotherapy alone, or with temozolomide cycles. Findings and limits, study-wide: Under 95% of patients showed vaccine-induced immune responses across multiple MHC alleles.

The time point was: week 35, safety follow-up. Doses of 300 ug of mutant IDH1 20-mer peptide were given with topical imiquimod. Patients underwent eight vaccinations, which took place in weeks 1, 3, 5, 7, 11, 15, 19 and 23. Donors harbored newly found WHO grade 3 or 4 IDH1-mutant, ATRX-lost astrocytomas. Sequencing used immunoSEQ multiplex PCR; TCRdb keeps in-frame clones, though not all of them. The sample shows approximately 43,000 clones, over 75% of them seen only once. As regards this clone: Its specificity is unknown.

Germline assignment: CDR1 WSHSY and CDR2 SAAADI. Trimming took off 9 bases at V and 2 bases at J, with 11 bases between the two ends. This CDR3 region has 12 residues. The gene calls are TRBV10-2 and TRBJ2-7; D not resolved. The source was PBMCs, collected from a glioma patient whose treatment included an IDH1 peptide vaccine. This clonotype was obtained from a man aged 40-50 years with glioma. CDR3 DNA sequence: TGCGCCAGAGATGTGTCCCCCTACGAGCAGTACTTC. Protein sequence: CARDVSPYEQYF.